These 16 T cell receptor beta chains originate from one sample sequenced in a study of cytomegalovirus exposure and HLA in healthy donors. PCR involved 60 Vbeta and 13 Jbeta primers. Repertoires were generated with immunoSEQ multiplex PCR, while TCRdb's copy carries only in-frame clones and drops some. The data show 150,000 to 250,000 clones, with 82% seen just once and 6.5% held by the top ten. Sequencing was done on a sample of PBMCs. These receptor sequences come from a woman aged 45-65 years in good health and CMV-seropositive.

Remarks on this clone: The same CDR3 arises from other DNA sequences in this sample as well. The V gene is TRBV19, the J gene TRBJ1-1, with 7 bases identical to TRBD1. CDR3 length: 12 amino acids. V shed 8 bases and J 3 bases; nucleotides not matched to a gene: 3. Germline-derived CDR1 and CDR2 are LNHDA and SQIVND (reference sequence). The chain's CDR3 is CASSDRDTEAFF. The DNA for the CDR3 is TGTGCCAGTTCCGACAGGGACACTGAAGCTTTCTTT. The entire variable domain, with the rest obtained from reference TRBV19 and TRBJ1-1, is as follows: DGGITQSPKYLFRKEGQNVTLSCEQNLNHDAMYWYRQDPGQGLRLIYYSQIVNDFQKGDIAEGYSVSREKKESFPLTVTSAQKNPTAFYLCASSDRDTEAFFGQGTRLTVV.

The V and J genes are TRBV9 and TRBJ1-6, with D uncertain. The length of the CDR3 is 17 residues. V was trimmed by 0 bases and J by 1 base, leaving 11 bases between them. Germline lookup yields CDR1 SGDLS and CDR2 YYNGEE. This chain's CDR3 is CASSVGEAGSYNSPLHF. The CDR3 DNA reads TGTGCCAGCAGCGTAGGAGAAGCGGGGTCCTATAATTCACCCCTCCACTTT.

The CDR3 coding sequence is TGTGCCAGCAGAGCCAGCCTAGCGGGCGTTTACAATGAGCAGTTCTTC. Protein: CASRASLAGVYNEQFF. The V gene is TRBV11-2, the J gene TRBJ2-1, with 8 bases identical to TRBD2. Germline CDR1 reads SGHAT; CDR2 reads FQNNGV. J was trimmed by 4 bases and V by 6 bases; bases with no gene match: 11. The CDR3 has 16 amino acids.

V usage is TRBV6-6 and J usage is TRBJ1-1; 7 bases align to TRBD1. The CDR3 extends over 14 amino acids. Germline V CDR1 and CDR2: MNHNY, SVGAGI (reference sequence). Losses at the gene ends were 5 bases for V and 6 bases for J; bases not matched to a gene: 9. The CDR3 here is CASSLRTGASEAFF. The DNA of the CDR3 is TGTGCCAGCAGTCTTCGTACAGGGGCTTCTGAAGCTTTCTTT.

This rearrangement joins TRBV15 to TRBJ2-1; unclear D gene. The CDR3 sequence is 15 residues long. CDR1 and CDR2 from the germline V gene are LNHNV and YYDKDF (reference sequence). Deletions cut 5 bases from V and 0 bases from J, with 11 bases between. The CDR3 loop is CATSFQSSSYNEQFF. The CDR3 DNA sequence: TGTGCCACCAGCTTTCAGTCAAGCTCCTACAATGAGCAGTTCTTC.

The chain recombines TRBV4-3 with TRBJ1-4, with unresolved D. This CDR3 region has 16 residues. CDR1 is LGHNA and CDR2 is YSLEER in the germline V gene. Trimming shortened V by 3 bases and J by 2 bases, and 13 bases separated the two germline ends. The CDR3 sequence: CASSQHLAGTNEKLFF. DNA for the CDR3: TGCGCCAGCAGCCAGCACCTGGCGGGGACTAATGAAAAACTGTTTTTT.

The chain couples TRBV13 to TRBJ2-5; a weak D match, TRBD2 (5 bases). Deletions cut 2 bases from V and 3 bases from J, with 7 bases between. The CDR3 has 13 residues. From germline, CDR1 is PRHDT and CDR2 FYEKMQ (reference sequence). CDR3 sequence reads: CASSLRGKETQYF. The DNA of the CDR3 is TGTGCCAGCAGCTTACGAGGGAAAGAGACCCAGTACTTC.

This clone has more than one count but fewer than ten. This sequence joins TRBV15 and TRBJ2-1, with D maybe TRBD2 (6 bases). V was clipped by 11 bases and J by 10 bases, with 21 bases between them. The CDR3 extends over 13 amino acids. Germline CDR1 is LNHNV and CDR2 is YYDKDF (reference sequence). DNA of the CDR3: TGTGCCTCCCGACCGGGGGAGTATGGCGAGCAGTTCTTC. This gives the protein CASRPGEYGEQFF.

The rearrangement uses TRBV6-1 and TRBJ1-1, with TRBD1 matching 9 bases. CDR3 size: 14 residues. With 6 bases clipped from V and 1 base from J, the junction kept 3 bases outside the gene matches. Germline lookup yields CDR1 MNHNS and CDR2 SASEGT. CDR3 region: CASRGDRENTEAFF. The CDR3 nucleotides read TGTGCCAGCAGAGGGGACAGGGAGAACACTGAAGCTTTCTTT.

This sequence joins TRBV2 and TRBJ1-2, with TRBD1 as a possible D gene (5 bases). The V gene lost 7 bases and the J gene lost 1 base, with 10 bases spanning the gap. The CDR3 loop spans 13 amino acids. Germline values: CDR1 SNHLY, CDR2 FYNNEI. DNA of the CDR3: TGTGCCAGCAAGGTTGACAGTAACTATGGCTACACCTTC. This translates into CASKVDSNYGYTF. Filled out from reference TRBV2 and TRBJ1-2, the complete variable domain reads EPEVTQTPSHQVTQMGQEVILRCVPISNHLYFYWYRQILGQKVEFLVSFYNNEISEKSEIFDDQFSVERPDGSNFTLKIRSTKLEDSAMYFCASKVDSNYGYTFGSGTRLTVV.

This clone was recorded only once. The rearrangement links TRBV28 to TRBJ1-6; 7 nucleotides agree with TRBD1. The CDR3 consists of 16 residues. V was clipped by 3 bases and J by 6 bases; unmatched bases: 8. Germline loops: CDR1 MDHEN, CDR2 SYDVKM. CDR3 bases: TGTGCCAGCAGTTTGGGGCCCGGGACAGCTAATTCACCCCTCCACTTT. The encoded protein is CASSLGPGTANSPLHF. The full variable domain, its missing parts supplied by reference TRBV28 and TRBJ1-6, is DVKVTQSSRYLVKRTGEKVFLECVQDMDHENMFWYRQDPGLGLRLIYFSYDVKMKEKGDIPEGYSVSREKKERFSLILESASTNQTSMYLCASSLGPGTANSPLHFGNGTRLTVT.

The J gene is TRBJ1-2, the V gene TRBV28; 7 bases line up with TRBD1. Looked up from germline, CDR1 is MDHEN and CDR2 is SYDVKM. There are 14 residues in the CDR3. V trimming: 7 bases; J trimming: 4 bases; junction bases outside the gene matches: 9. This CDR3 is CASIRGGTVYGYTF. The CDR3 DNA reads as TGTGCCAGCATCCGAGGAGGGACAGTCTATGGCTACACCTTC.

The chain employs TRBV13 and TRBJ2-7; D is uncertain. Germline lookup yields CDR1 PRHDT and CDR2 FYEKMQ (reference sequence). Trimming removed 0 bases at V and 5 bases at J, with 11 bases between. The CDR3 is 14 residues long. CDR3 nucleotides: TGTGCCAGCAGCTTAGGCGGTGTGGGCCACGAGCAGTACTTC. Its protein is CASSLGGVGHEQYF.

The V call is TRBV18, the J call TRBJ1-5, with TRBD1 as a possible D gene (5 bases). Germline CDR1 is KGHSH and CDR2 is LQKENI. The CDR3 covers 16 residues. Trimming stripped 3 bases from V and 2 bases from J, with 14 bases between. DNA of the CDR3: TGTGCCAGCTCACCGCAGGGTAGGGGCGGCAATCAGCCCCAGCATTTT. The encoded protein is CASSPQGRGGNQPQHF.

The chain links TRBV7-9 to TRBJ2-3, with D perhaps TRBD2 (5 bases). The CDR3 runs 15 residues. Germline V gives CDR1 SEHNR, CDR2 FQNEAQ (reference sequence). Trimming shortened V by 0 bases and J by 1 base, and 8 bases separated the two germline ends. Written as DNA, the CDR3 is TGTGCCAGCAGCTTAGCTGCGGAGGGCACAGATACGCAGTATTTT. Translation gives CASSLAAEGTDTQYF.

This chain links TRBV4-1 with TRBJ1-2; the match to TRBD1 covers 7 bases. After removal of 0 bases from V and 5 bases from J, the junction contained 3 bases not matched to a gene. Per the germline V gene, CDR1 is MGHRA and CDR2 is YSYEKL. The CDR3 runs to 14 residues. The CDR3 spells CASSQDDRVYGYTF. The CDR3 region has the DNA TGCGCCAGCAGCCAAGACGACAGGGTTTATGGCTACACCTTC.